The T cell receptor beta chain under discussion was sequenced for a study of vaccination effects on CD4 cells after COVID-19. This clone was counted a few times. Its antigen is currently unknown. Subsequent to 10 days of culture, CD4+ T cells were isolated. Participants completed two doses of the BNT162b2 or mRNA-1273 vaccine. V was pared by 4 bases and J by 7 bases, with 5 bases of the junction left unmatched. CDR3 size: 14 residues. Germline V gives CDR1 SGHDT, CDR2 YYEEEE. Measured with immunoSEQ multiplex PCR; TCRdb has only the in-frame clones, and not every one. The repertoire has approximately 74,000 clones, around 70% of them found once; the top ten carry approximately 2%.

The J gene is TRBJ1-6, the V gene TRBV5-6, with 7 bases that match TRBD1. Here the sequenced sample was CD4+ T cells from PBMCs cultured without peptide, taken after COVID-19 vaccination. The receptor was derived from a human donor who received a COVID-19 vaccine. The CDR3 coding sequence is TGTGCCAGCAGCCTGGGACAGACCAATTCACCCCTCCACTTT. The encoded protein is CASSLGQTNSPLHF.